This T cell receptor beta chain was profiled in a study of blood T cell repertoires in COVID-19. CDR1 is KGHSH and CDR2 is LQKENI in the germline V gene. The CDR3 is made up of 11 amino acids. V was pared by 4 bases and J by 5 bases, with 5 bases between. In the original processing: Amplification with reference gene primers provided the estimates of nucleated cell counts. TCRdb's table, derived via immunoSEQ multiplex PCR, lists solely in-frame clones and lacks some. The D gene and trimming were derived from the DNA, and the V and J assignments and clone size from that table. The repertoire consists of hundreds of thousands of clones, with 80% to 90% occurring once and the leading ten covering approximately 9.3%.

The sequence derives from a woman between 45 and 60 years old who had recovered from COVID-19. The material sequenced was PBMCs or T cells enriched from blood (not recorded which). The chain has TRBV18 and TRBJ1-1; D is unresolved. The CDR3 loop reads CASSRETEAFF. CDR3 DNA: TGTGCCAGCTCACGCGAGACTGAAGCTTTCTTT.